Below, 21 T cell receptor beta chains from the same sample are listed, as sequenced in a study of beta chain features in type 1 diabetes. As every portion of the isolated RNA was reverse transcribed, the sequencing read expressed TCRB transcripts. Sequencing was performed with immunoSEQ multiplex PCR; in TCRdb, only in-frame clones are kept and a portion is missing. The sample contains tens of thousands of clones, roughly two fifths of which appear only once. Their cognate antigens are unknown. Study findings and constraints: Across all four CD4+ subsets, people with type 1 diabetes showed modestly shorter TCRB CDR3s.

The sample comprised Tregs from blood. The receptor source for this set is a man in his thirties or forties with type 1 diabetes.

CDR3 nucleotides: TGTGCCAGCAGCCCCCCCCTCGGCGAGCAGTACTTC. Translating it yields CASSPPLGEQYF. This chain joins TRBV5-6 and TRBJ2-7; D gene unclear. The CDR3 extends over 12 amino acids. Germline V CDR1 and CDR2: SGHDT, YYEEEE. The germline V and J ends were trimmed by 4 bases and 6 bases, with 11 bases remaining between them.

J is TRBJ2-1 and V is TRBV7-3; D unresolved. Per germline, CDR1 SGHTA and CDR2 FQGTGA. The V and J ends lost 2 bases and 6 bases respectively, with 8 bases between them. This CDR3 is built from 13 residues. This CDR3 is CASSLDQANEQFF. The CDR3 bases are TGTGCCAGCAGCTTAGACCAGGCCAATGAGCAGTTCTTC.

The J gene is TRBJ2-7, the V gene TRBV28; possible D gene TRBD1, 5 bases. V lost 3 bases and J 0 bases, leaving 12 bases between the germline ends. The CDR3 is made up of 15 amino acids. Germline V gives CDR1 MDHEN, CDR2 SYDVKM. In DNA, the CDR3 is TGTGCCAGCAGTTTGACAGTGCCCGGCTCCTACGAGCAGTACTTC. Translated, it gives CASSLTVPGSYEQYF.

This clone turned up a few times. Here the CDR3 DNA reads TGTGCCAGCAGTTACAGAGATCATCAGCCCCAGCATTTT. Translated: CASSYRDHQPQHF. The chain employs TRBV6-6 and TRBJ1-5, with D uncertain. The CDR3 covers 13 residues. CDR1 and CDR2 from the germline V gene are MNHNY and SVGAGI (reference sequence). V was cut by 2 bases and J by 5 bases, with 7 bases left in between.

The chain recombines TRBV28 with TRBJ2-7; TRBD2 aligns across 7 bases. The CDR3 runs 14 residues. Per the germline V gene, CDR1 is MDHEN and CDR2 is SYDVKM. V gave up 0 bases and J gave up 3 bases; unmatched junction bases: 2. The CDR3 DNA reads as TGTGCCAGCAGTTTATGGGGGGACTACTACGAGCAGTACTTC. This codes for CASSLWGDYYEQYF.

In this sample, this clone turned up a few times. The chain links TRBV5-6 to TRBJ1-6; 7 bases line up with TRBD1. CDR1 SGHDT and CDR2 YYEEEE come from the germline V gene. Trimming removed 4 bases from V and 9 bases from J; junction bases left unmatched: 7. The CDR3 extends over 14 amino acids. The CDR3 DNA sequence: TGTGCCAGCAGCCGGGACAGAAAGGGTTCACCCCTCCACTTT. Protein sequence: CASSRDRKGSPLHF. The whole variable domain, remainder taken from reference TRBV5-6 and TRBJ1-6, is DAGVTQSPTHLIKTRGQQVTLRCSPKSGHDTVSWYQQALGQGPQFIFQYYEEEERQRGNFPDRFSGHQFPNYSSELNVNALLLGDSALYLCASSRDRKGSPLHFGNGTRLTVT.

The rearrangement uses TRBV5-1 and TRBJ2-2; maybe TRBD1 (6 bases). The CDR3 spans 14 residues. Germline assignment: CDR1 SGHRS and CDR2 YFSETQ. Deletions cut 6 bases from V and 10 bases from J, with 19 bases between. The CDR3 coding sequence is TGCGCCAGCACGCAGACAGGCGGATTGGCGGAGCTGTTTTTT. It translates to CASTQTGGLAELFF.

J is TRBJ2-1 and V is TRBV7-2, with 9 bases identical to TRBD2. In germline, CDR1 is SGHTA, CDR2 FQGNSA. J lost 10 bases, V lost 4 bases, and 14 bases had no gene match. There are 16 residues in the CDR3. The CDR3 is CASSWREGLGVREQFF. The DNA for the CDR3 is TGTGCCAGCAGCTGGCGGGAGGGACTAGGGGTACGGGAGCAGTTCTTC.

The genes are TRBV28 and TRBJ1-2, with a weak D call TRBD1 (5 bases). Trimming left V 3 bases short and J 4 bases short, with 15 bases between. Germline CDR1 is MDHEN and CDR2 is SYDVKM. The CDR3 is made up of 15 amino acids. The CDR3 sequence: CASSFEGSGGYGYTF. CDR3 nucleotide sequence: TGTGCCAGCAGTTTTGAGGGTTCGGGGGGCTATGGCTACACCTTC.

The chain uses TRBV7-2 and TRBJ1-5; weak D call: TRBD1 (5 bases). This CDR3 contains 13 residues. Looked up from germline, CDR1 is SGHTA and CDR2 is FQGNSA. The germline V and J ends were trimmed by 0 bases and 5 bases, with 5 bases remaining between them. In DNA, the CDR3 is TGTGCCAGCAGCTTAGCCAGGGATCAGCCCCAGCATTTT. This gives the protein CASSLARDQPQHF.

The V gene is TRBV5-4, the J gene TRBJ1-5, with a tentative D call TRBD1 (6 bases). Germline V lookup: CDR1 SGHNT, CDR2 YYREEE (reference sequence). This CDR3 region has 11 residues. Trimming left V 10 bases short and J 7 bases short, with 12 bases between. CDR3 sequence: CASQTGQPQHF. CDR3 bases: TGTGCCTCCCAGACAGGACAGCCCCAGCATTTT.

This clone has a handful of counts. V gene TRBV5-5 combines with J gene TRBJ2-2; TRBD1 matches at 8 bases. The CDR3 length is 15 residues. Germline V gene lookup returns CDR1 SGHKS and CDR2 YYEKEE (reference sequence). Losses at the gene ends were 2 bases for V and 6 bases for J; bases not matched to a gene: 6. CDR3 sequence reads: CASSFAGGQAGELFF. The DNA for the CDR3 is TGTGCCAGCAGCTTTGCAGGGGGCCAAGCCGGGGAGCTGTTTTTT.

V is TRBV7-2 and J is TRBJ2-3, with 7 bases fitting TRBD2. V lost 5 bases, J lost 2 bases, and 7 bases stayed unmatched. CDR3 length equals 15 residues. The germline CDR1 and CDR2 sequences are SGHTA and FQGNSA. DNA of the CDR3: TGTGCCAGCAGCCCACTGGGACTACCCACAGATACGCAGTATTTT. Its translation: CASSPLGLPTDTQYF.

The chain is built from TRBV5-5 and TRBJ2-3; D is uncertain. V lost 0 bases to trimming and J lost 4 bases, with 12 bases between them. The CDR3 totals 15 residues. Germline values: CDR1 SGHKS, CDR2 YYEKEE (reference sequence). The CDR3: CASSLASVAPDTQYF. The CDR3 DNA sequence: TGTGCCAGCAGCTTGGCCTCAGTAGCCCCAGATACGCAGTATTTT.

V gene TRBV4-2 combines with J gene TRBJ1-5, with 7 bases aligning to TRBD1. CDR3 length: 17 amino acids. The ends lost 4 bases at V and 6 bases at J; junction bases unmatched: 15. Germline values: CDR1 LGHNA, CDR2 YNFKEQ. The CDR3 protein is CASSPTQTGKQGQPQHF. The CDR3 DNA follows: TGTGCCAGCAGCCCTACTCAGACAGGGAAGCAGGGTCAGCCCCAGCATTTT.

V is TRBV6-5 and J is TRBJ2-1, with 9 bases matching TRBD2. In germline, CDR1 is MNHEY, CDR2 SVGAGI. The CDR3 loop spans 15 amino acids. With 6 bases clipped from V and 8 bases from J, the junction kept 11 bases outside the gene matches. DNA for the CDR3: TGTGCCAGCAGCCCCGCCCTAGCGGGAATCTATGAGCAGTTCTTC. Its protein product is CASSPALAGIYEQFF.

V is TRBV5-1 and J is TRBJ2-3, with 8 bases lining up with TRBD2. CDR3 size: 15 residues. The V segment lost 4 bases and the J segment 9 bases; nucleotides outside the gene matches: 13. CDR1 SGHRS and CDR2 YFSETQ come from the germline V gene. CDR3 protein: CASSPEAGSGKTQYF. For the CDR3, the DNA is TGCGCCAGCAGCCCTGAGGCGGGTAGCGGGAAGACGCAGTATTTT.

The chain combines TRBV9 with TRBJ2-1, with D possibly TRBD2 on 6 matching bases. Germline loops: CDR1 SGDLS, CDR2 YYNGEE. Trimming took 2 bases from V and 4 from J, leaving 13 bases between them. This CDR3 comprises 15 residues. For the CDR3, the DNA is TGTGCCAGCAGCGTGGGATTTGCGGGATACAATGAGCAGTTCTTC. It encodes CASSVGFAGYNEQFF.

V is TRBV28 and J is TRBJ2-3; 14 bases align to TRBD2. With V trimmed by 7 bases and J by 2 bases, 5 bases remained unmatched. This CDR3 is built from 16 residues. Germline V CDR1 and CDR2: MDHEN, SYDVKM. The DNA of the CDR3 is TGTGCCAGCATCGGACTAGCGGGAGGACTCACAGATACGCAGTATTTT. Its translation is CASIGLAGGLTDTQYF.

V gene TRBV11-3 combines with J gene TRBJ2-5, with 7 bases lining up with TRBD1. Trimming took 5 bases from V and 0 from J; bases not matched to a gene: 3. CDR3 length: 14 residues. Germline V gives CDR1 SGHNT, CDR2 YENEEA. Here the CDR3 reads CASSEDRYQETQYF. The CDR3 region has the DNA TGTGCCAGCAGCGAGGACAGGTACCAAGAGACCCAGTACTTC.

The CDR3 DNA follows: TGTGCCAGCATCTGGGGGGGTGTTGGGACAGATACGCAGTATTTT. Encoded protein: CASIWGGVGTDTQYF. The chain carries TRBV7-2 and TRBJ2-3, with 7 nucleotides matching TRBD2. V lost 7 bases, J lost 3 bases, and 10 bases stayed unmatched. CDR3 length equals 15 residues. Germline loops: CDR1 SGHTA, CDR2 FQGNSA.